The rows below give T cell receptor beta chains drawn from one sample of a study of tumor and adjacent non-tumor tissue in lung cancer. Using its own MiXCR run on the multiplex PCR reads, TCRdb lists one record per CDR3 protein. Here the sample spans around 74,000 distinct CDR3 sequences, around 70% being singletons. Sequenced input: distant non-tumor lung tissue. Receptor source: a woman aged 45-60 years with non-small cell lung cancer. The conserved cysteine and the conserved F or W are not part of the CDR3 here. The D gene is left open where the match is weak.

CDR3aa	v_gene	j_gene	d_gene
ASSLTNHVSRQPRH	TRBV28	TRBJ1-5	-
AGSLEGVREQF	TRBV11-2	TRBJ2-1	-
SAEVNTEAF	TRBV20-1	TRBJ1-1	-
SDSREGSYQPQH	TRBV20-1	TRBJ1-5	-
SATKAPPGTNSGNTTY	TRBV20-1	TRBJ1-3	-
ASSQRGTDTQY	TRBV11-3	TRBJ2-3	-
ASSKRSGGINYGYT	TRBV4-1	TRBJ1-2	-
VSSFNLYQPQH	TRBV28	TRBJ1-5	-
ASSLGTGSDIRY	TRBV11-1	TRBJ2-4	TRBD1
ASSIEPGQTARLYNPPLH	TRBV5-1	TRBJ1-6	TRBD1
TIIPPSDTGELF	TRBV7-9	TRBJ2-2	-
ASSYVPRVQQY	TRBV6-2/TRBV6-3	TRBJ2-7	-
ASRLSLGGELF	TRBV12-3/TRBV12-4	TRBJ2-2	-
AGSGDRGGYTEAL	TRBV6-2/TRBV6-3	TRBJ1-1	TRBD1
ASSFESLVKNIQY	TRBV28	TRBJ2-4	-
ASSHQNRRQGGKKTQY	TRBV4-1	TRBJ2-5	TRBD1
AIQDGRTNTRELF	TRBV10-3	TRBJ2-2	-
ANSPLKGGLPTDTQY	TRBV5-6	TRBJ2-3	-
AISESRDNTEAF	TRBV10-3	TRBJ1-1	-
ASSEDRLADTQY	TRBV16	TRBJ2-3	-
AISDPTGTLYGYT	TRBV10-3	TRBJ1-2	-
ATSQISGSTYTQY	TRBV4-1	TRBJ2-3	TRBD2
ASSFGRVVTYEQY	TRBV11-2	TRBJ2-7	-
ASSLDHSGNRQPQH	TRBV7-8	TRBJ1-5	-
ASSLGLARSSYEQY	TRBV11-2	TRBJ2-7	TRBD2
ASSLAGGPAVEQF	TRBV6-1	TRBJ2-1	TRBD2
ANSSKVGTYEQY	TRBV5-1	TRBJ2-7	-
ASSFSPAYGYT	TRBV5-1	TRBJ1-2	-
ARSQTASPETQY	TRBV4-3	TRBJ2-5	-
ASTLDKRRGDEQY	TRBV11-2	TRBJ2-7	-
ANSLMTGTSRPEQF	TRBV11-2	TRBJ2-1	TRBD2
ASSFRTSGRVGRETQY	TRBV28	TRBJ2-5	TRBD2
SARKGAGETQY	TRBV20-1	TRBJ2-5	TRBD1
ASNFTSGPNYGHT	TRBV13	TRBJ1-2	-
AFMTSSPYEQY	TRBV11-2	TRBJ2-7	-
SGFHQETQY	TRBV20-1	TRBJ2-5	-
ASSARLAGGPDTQY	TRBV7-9	TRBJ2-3	TRBD2
SARGTSDDEQF	TRBV20-1	TRBJ2-1	TRBD2
ASIILPGEYYGYT	TRBV19	TRBJ1-2	-
SALPPGNEQF	TRBV20-1	TRBJ2-1	-
ARSYVSAGELF	TRBV6-6	TRBJ2-2	-